This T cell receptor (beta chain) was sequenced for a study of blood T cell repertoires in COVID-19. In the study overall: Both acute and convalescent COVID-19 samples were obtained from the United States, Italy and Spain.

In the authors' workflow: Amplification with reference gene primers provided the estimates of nucleated cell counts. The assay was immunoSEQ multiplex PCR, and TCRdb's table has in-frame clones only and misses some. The DNA was the basis for D and trimming; V, J and clone size are from that table. This sample yields about 140,000 clones, of which roughly 84% are seen a single time; about 5.5% belongs to the top ten. Adults between about 18 and 89 years of age took part from 24 US areas. Clinical history reported by participants formed the basis on which cohorts were assigned. The receptor's source is a man aged 35-49 years with acute COVID-19. Sequenced material: PBMCs or T cells enriched from blood (not recorded which).

As DNA, the CDR3 is TGTGCCAGTAGTATAGGCCGAGGGGGCTCGTATTTCGATTTAAGCAATCAGCCCCAGCATTTT. Protein sequence: CASSIGRGGSYFDLSNQPQHF. V usage is TRBV19 and J usage is TRBJ1-5; TRBD1 matches at 7 bases. CDR3 length: 21 residues. J lost 1 base, V lost 1 base, and 19 bases had no gene match. Germline V gives CDR1 LNHDA, CDR2 SQIVND (reference sequence).